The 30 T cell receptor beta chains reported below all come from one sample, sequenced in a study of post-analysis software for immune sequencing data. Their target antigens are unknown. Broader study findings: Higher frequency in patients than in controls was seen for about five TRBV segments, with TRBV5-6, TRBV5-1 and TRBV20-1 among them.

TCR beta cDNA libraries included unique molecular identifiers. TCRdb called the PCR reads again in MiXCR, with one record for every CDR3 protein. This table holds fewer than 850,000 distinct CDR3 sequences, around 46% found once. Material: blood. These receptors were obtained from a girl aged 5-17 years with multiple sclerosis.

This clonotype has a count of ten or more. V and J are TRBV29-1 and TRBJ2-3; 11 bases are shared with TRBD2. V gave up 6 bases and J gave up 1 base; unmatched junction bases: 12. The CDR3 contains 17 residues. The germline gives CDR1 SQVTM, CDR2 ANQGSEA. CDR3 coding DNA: TGCAGCGTCGGGGGGCTAGCGGGAGGTTATGGCACAGATACGCAGTATTTT. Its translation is CSVGGLAGGYGTDTQYF.

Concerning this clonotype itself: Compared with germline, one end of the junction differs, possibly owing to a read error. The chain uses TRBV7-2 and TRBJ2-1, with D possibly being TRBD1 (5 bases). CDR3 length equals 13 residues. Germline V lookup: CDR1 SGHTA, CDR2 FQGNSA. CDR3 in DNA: TGTGCCAGCAGCTTGGACACGTACAATGAGAAGTTCTTC. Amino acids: CASSLDTYNEKFF.

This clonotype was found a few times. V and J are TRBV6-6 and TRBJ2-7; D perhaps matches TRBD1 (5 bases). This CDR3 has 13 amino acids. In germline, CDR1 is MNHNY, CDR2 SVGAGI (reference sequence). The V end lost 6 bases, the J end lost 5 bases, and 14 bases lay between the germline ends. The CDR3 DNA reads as TGTGCCAGCAGATTAGGGGAAGGGGACGAGCAGTACTTC. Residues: CASRLGEGDEQYF.

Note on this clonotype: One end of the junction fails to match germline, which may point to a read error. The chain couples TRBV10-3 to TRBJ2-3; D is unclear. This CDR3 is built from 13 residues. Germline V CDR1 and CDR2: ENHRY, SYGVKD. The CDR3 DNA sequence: TGTGCCATCAGGGAGCTCGGCACAAATACGCAGTATTTT. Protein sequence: CAIRELGTNTQYF.

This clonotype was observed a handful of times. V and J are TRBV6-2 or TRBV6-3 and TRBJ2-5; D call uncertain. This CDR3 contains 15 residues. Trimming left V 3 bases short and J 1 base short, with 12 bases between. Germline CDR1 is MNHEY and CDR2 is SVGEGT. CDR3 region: CASSYGWNTQETQYF. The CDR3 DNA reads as TGTGCCAGCAGTTATGGGTGGAACACCCAAGAGACCCAGTACTTC.

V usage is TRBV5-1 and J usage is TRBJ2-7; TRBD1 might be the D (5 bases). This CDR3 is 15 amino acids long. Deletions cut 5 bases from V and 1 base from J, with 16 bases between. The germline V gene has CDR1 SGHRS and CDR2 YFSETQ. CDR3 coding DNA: TGCGCCAGCAGTTCTAGACAGACCAAATCCTACGAGCAGTACTTC. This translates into CASSSRQTKSYEQYF.

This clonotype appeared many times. The CDR3 reads CSVEDPGTGYTF. Written as DNA, the CDR3 is TGCAGCGTTGAAGATCCAGGGACAGGCTACACCTTC. The rearrangement links TRBV29-1 to TRBJ1-2, with a possible D match to TRBD1 (6 bases). Germline assignment: CDR1 SQVTM and CDR2 ANQGSEA. V lost 0 bases and J 8 bases, leaving 10 bases between the germline ends. The CDR3 has 12 amino acids.

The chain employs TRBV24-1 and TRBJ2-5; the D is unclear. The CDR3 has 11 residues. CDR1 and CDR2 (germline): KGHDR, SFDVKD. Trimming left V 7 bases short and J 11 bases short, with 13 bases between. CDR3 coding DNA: TGTGCCACCAGGAGGAACGAGGAGCAGTACTTC. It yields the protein CATRRNEEQYF.

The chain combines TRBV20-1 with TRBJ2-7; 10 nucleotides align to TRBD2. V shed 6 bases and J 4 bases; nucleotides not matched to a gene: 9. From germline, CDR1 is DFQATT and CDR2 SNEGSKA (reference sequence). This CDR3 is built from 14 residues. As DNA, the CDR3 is TGCAGTGCAAAGAGCGGGAGGGCCGGGTACGAGCAGTACTTC. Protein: CSAKSGRAGYEQYF.

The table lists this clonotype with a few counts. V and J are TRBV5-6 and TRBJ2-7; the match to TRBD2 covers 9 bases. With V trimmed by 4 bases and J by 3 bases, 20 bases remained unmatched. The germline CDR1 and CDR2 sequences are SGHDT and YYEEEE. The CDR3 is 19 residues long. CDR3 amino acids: CASSPLPFRTSDLRYEQYF. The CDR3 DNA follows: TGTGCCAGCAGCCCTCTACCGTTCCGGACTAGCGACCTCCGCTACGAGCAGTACTTC.

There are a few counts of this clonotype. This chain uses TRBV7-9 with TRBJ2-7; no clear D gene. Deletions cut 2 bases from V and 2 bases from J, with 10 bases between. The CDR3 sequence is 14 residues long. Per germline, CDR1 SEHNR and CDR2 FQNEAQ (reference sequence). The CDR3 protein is CASSLYKETYEQYF. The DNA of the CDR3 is TGTGCCAGCAGCTTATACAAGGAGACCTACGAGCAGTACTTC.

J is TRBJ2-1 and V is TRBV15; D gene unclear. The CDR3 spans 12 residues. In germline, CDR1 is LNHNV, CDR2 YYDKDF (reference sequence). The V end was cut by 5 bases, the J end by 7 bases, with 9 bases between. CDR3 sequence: CATSVQGNEQFF. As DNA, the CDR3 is TGTGCCACCAGCGTCCAAGGGAATGAGCAGTTCTTC.

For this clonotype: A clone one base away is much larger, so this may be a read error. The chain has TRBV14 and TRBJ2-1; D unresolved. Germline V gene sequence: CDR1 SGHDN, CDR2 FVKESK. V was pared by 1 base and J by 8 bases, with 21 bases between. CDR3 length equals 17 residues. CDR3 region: CASSQVKSLPGWDEQFF. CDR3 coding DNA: TGTGCCAGCAGCCAAGTAAAGTCCCTGCCTGGCTGGGATGAGCAGTTCTTC.

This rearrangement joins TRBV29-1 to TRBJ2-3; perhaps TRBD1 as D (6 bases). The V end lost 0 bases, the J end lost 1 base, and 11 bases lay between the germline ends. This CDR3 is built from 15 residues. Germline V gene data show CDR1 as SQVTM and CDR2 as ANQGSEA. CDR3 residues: CSVEEAGDGTDTQYF. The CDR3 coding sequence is TGCAGCGTTGAAGAGGCAGGGGATGGCACAGATACGCAGTATTTT.

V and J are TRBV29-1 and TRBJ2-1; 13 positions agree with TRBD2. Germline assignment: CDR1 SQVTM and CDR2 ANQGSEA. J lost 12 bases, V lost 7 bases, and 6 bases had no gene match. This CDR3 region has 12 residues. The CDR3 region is CSAGTSGTLQFF. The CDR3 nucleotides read TGCAGCGCCGGGACTAGCGGGACACTGCAGTTCTTC.

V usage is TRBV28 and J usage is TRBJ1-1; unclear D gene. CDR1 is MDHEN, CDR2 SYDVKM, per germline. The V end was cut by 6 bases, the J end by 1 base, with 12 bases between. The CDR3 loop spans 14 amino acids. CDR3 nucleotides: TGTGCCAGCAGGGAACAGCGACGGAACACTGAAGCTTTCTTT. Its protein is CASREQRRNTEAFF. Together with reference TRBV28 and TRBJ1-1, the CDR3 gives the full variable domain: DVKVTQSSRYLVKRTGEKVFLECVQDMDHENMFWYRQDPGLGLRLIYFSYDVKMKEKGDIPEGYSVSREKKERFSLILESASTNQTSMYLCASREQRRNTEAFFGQGTRLTVV.

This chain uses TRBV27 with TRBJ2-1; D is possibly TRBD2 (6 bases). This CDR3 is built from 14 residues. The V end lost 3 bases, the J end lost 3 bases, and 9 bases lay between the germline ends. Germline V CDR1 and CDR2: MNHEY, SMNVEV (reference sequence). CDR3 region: CASSFGGYYNEQFF. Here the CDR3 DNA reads TGTGCCAGCAGTTTCGGGGGATACTACAATGAGCAGTTCTTC.

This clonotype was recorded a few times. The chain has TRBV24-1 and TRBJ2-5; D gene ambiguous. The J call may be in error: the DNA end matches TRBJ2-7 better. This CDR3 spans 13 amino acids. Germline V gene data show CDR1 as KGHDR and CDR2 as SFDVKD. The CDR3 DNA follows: TGTGCCACCAGTGGCCCAAACTCCTACGAGCAGTACTTC. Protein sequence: CATSGPNSYEQYF.

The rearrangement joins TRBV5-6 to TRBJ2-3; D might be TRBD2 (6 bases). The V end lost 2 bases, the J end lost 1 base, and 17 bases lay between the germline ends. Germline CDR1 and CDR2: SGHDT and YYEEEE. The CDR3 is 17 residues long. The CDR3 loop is CASSLGVQRRGTDTQYF. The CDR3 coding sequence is TGTGCCAGCAGCTTAGGGGTACAAAGGAGGGGCACAGATACGCAGTATTTT.

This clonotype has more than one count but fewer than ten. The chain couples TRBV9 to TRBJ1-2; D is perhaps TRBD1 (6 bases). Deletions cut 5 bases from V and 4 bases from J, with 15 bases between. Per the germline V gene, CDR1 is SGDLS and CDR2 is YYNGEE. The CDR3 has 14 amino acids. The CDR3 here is CASSAGGPGYGYTF. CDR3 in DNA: TGTGCCAGCAGTGCCGGGGGGCCGGGCTATGGCTACACCTTC.

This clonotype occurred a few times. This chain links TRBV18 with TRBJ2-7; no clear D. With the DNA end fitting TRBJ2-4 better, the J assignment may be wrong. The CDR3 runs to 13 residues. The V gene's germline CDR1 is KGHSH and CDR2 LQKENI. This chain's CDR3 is CASSPTVKNIQYF. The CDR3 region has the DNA TGTGCCAGCTCACCAACGGTCAAAAACATTCAGTACTTC.

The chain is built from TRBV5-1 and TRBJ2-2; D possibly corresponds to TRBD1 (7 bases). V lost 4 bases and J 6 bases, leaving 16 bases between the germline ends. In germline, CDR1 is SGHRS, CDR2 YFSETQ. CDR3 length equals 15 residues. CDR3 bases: TGCGCCAGCAGCGTGGACAGGCCGGGGGCCGGGGAGCTGTTTTTT. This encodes CASSVDRPGAGELFF.

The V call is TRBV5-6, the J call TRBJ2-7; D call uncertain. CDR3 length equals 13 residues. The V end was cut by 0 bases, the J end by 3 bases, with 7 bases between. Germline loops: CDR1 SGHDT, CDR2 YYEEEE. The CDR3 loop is CASSLGRYYEQYF. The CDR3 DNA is TGTGCCAGCAGCTTGGGCAGGTACTACGAGCAGTACTTC.

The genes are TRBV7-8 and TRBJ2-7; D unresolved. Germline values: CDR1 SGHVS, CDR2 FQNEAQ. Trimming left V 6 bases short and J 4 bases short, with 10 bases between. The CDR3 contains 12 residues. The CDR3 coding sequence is TGTGCCAGCAGTACGAATATGTACGAGCAGTACTTC. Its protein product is CASSTNMYEQYF.

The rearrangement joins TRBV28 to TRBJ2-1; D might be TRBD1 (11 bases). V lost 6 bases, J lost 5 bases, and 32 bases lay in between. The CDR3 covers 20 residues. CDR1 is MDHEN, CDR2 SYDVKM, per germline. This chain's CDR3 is CASSRDRGSKREGLHNEQFF. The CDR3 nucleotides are TGTGCCAGCAGCCGGGACAGGGGGTCTAAGCGGGAGGGCCTCCACAATGAGCAGTTCTTC. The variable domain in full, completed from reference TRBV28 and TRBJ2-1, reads DVKVTQSSRYLVKRTGEKVFLECVQDMDHENMFWYRQDPGLGLRLIYFSYDVKMKEKGDIPEGYSVSREKKERFSLILESASTNQTSMYLCASSRDRGSKREGLHNEQFFGPGTRLTVL.

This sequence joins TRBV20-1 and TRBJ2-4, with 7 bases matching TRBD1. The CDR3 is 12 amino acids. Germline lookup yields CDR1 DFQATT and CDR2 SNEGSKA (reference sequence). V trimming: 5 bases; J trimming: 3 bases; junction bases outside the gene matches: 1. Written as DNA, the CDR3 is TGCAGTGCTCGGGACAGCAAAAACATTCAGTACTTC. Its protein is CSARDSKNIQYF.

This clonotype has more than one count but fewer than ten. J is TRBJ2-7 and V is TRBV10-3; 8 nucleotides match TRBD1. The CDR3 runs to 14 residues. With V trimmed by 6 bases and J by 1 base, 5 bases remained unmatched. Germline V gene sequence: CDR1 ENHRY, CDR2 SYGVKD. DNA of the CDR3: TGTGCCATCAGCGCGGGACAGGAATCCTACGAGCAGTACTTC. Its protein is CAISAGQESYEQYF.

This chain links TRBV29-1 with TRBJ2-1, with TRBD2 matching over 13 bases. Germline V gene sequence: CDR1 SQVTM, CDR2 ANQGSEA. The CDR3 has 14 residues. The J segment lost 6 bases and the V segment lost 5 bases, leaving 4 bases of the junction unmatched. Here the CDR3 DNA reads TGCAGCGTTACTAGCGGGAGGGCCCTCAATGAGCAGTTCTTC. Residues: CSVTSGRALNEQFF.

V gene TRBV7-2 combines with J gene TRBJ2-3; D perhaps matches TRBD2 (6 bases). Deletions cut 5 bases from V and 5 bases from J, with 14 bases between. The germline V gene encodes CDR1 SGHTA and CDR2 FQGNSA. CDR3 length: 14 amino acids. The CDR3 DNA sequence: TGTGCCAGCAGCCGGATGACTAGTCTAGATACGCAGTATTTT. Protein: CASSRMTSLDTQYF.

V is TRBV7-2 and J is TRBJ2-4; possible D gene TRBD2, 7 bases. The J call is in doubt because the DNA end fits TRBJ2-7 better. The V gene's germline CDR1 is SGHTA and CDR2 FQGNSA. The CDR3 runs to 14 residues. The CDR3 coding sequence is TGTGCCAGCAGCGAAAAGGGGGGGGTATACGAGCAGTACTTC. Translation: CASSEKGGVYEQYF.